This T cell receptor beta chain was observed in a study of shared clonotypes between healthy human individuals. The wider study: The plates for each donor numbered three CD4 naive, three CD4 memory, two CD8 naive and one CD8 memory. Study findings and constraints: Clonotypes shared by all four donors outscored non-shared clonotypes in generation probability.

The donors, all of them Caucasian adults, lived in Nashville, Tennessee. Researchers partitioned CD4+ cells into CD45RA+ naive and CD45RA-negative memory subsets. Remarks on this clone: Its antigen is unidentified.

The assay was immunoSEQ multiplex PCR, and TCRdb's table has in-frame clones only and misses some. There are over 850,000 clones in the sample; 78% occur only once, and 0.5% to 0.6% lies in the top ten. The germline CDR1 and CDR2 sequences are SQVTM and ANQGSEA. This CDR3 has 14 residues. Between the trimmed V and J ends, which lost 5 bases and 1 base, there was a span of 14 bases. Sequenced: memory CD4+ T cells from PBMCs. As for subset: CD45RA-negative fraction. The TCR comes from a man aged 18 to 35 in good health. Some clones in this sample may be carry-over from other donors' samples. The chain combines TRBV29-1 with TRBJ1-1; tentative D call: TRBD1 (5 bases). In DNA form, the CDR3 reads TGCAGCGTTCCACGGAACGGACAGAACACTGAAGCTTTCTTT. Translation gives CSVPRNGQNTEAFF.